A selection of T cell receptor beta chains follows, all from one sample in a study of T cell responses to AZD1222 COVID-19 vaccine. TCRdb's copy holds only in-frame clones and misses some; the assay was immunoSEQ multiplex PCR. The sample has about 120,000 clones, around 83% seen once. Sequenced here: peripheral blood, sampled 28 days after the second AZD1222 dose. These receptors came from an adult who received the AZD1222 COVID-19 vaccine. Each CDR3 is given with its conserved first and last residue. The D gene is left open where the match is weak. Clone size is given for some rows only: seen once, a few or many times, or a class if the clone is expanded.

cdr3_aa	cdr3_nt	clone_size	j_call	v_call	d_call
CASTGASEQYF	TGTGCCAGCACCGGGGCCTCCGAGCAGTACTTC	NA	TRBJ2-7	TRBV28	NA
CASSDPTGEKLFF	TGTGCCAGCAGTGACCCTACAGGGGAGAAACTGTTTTTT	once	TRBJ1-4	TRBV6-6	TRBD1
CASSSYRFDTEAFF	TGTGCCAGCAGCTCGTACAGGTTTGACACTGAAGCTTTCTTT	NA	TRBJ1-1	TRBV7-9	NA
CASWTGGEHEKLFF	TGTGCCAGCTGGACAGGGGGCGAGCATGAAAAACTGTTTTTT	NA	TRBJ1-4	TRBV2	TRBD1
CSVTRGGKGEKLFF	TGCAGCGTCACCAGGGGGGGGAAAGGGGAGAAACTGTTTTTT	NA	TRBJ1-4	TRBV29-1	TRBD1
CASSPTGTGVNEQYF	TGTGCCAGCAGCCCCACCGGGACAGGGGTCAACGAGCAGTACTTC	NA	TRBJ2-7	TRBV13	TRBD1
CASSAGQGAKGYTF	TGTGCCAGCAGCGCCGGACAGGGGGCGAAGGGCTACACCTTC	NA	TRBJ1-2	TRBV27	TRBD1
CASRLNGFGNTIYF	TGTGCCAGCAGACTAAATGGGTTTGGAAACACCATATATTTT	NA	TRBJ1-3	TRBV28	NA
CASSGQGKSPLHF	TGTGCCAGTAGTGGACAGGGGAAGTCACCCCTCCACTTT	NA	TRBJ1-6	TRBV19	TRBD1
CSVSPKEGQETQYF	TGCAGCGTTAGCCCTAAGGAGGGCCAAGAGACCCAGTACTTC	NA	TRBJ2-5	TRBV29-1	NA
CASSLGRSTDTQYF	TGTGCCAGCAGCTTAGGACGGAGCACAGATACGCAGTATTTT	NA	TRBJ2-3	TRBV7-2	NA
CASSLRQGDNSPLHF	TGCGCCAGCAGCCTTAGACAGGGGGATAATTCACCCCTCCACTTT	NA	TRBJ1-6	TRBV5-1	TRBD1
CASSLSGDQPQHF	TGTGCCAGCAGTTTAAGTGGGGATCAGCCCCAGCATTTT	many	TRBJ1-5	TRBV7-9	NA
CASSQEGDGAQYF	TGTGCCAGCAGCCAAGAGGGGGATGGGGCGCAGTATTTT	NA	TRBJ2-3	TRBV14	NA
CASSSQRTGELFF	TGTGCCAGCAGTTCCCAAAGGACCGGGGAGCTGTTTTTT	few	TRBJ2-2	TRBV28	NA
CATSDATGYHGYTF	TGTGCCACCAGTGATGCAACAGGGTACCATGGCTACACCTTC	NA	TRBJ1-2	TRBV24-1	NA
CASTSEGRPQHF	TGTGCCAGCACCTCCGAGGGGCGGCCCCAGCATTTT	NA	TRBJ1-5	TRBV6-6	NA
CASSPETKRAGGQGTEAFF	TGCGCCAGCAGCCCAGAAACGAAACGGGCAGGGGGCCAAGGTACTGAAGCTTTCTTT	NA	TRBJ1-1	TRBV4-1	TRBD1
CASSGTSGIVSEQYF	TGTGCCAGCAGTGGGACTAGCGGGATAGTTTCCGAGCAGTACTTC	NA	TRBJ2-7	TRBV2	TRBD2
CASNLAGTISYEQYF	TGTGCCAGCAACCTCGCCGGGACAATATCCTACGAGCAGTACTTC	NA	TRBJ2-7	TRBV6-4	NA
CASTLSGNTIYF	TGTGCCAGCACCCTCTCTGGAAACACCATATATTTT	NA	TRBJ1-3	TRBV12-3/TRBV12-4	NA
CASSHPGRAPYEQYF	TGTGCCAGCAGCCACCCCGGCAGGGCCCCCTACGAGCAGTACTTC	NA	TRBJ2-7	TRBV3-1/TRBV3-2	NA
CASSPTGTGNTIYF	TGTGCCAGCAGCCCAACAGGGACTGGAAACACCATATATTTT	NA	TRBJ1-3	TRBV3-1/TRBV3-2	NA
CASSLTVNTEAFF	TGTGCCAGCAGTTTGACGGTGAACACTGAAGCTTTCTTT	NA	TRBJ1-1	TRBV5-4	NA
CSARGRDTQYF	TGCAGTGCTAGAGGCCGCGATACGCAGTATTTT	NA	TRBJ2-3	TRBV20-1	NA
CASSQLVRIHAPFYSNQPQHF	TGCGCCAGCAGTCAATTGGTCCGGATCCATGCCCCTTTCTATAGCAATCAGCCCCAGCATTTT	NA	TRBJ1-5	TRBV23-1	NA
CASWGTGEIEQYF	TGTGCCAGCTGGGGGACAGGGGAAATCGAGCAGTACTTC	NA	TRBJ2-7	TRBV6-5	TRBD1
CASSSQGKETQYF	TGCGCCAGCAGCTCGCAGGGGAAAGAGACCCAGTACTTC	NA	TRBJ2-5	TRBV5-1	NA
CASSQAHGQGQETQYF	TGCGCCAGCAGCCAAGCTCATGGACAGGGCCAAGAGACCCAGTACTTC	NA	TRBJ2-5	TRBV4-3	TRBD1
CASKPGGWVNTEAFF	TGTGCCAGCAAACCAGGGGGCTGGGTGAACACTGAAGCTTTCTTT	NA	TRBJ1-1	TRBV27	TRBD1
CASSPIGGRRNTEAFF	TGTGCCAGCAGCCCAATAGGGGGACGGCGAAACACTGAAGCTTTCTTT	NA	TRBJ1-1	TRBV11-3	NA
CASSLLGIPGGFHEQFF	TGTGCCAGCAGCTTGTTGGGGATCCCCGGCGGGTTTCATGAGCAGTTCTTC	NA	TRBJ2-1	TRBV5-8	NA
CASSQELGQGNYGYTF	TGCGCCAGCAGCCAAGAACTTGGACAGGGGAACTATGGCTACACCTTC	NA	TRBJ1-2	TRBV4-3	TRBD1
CATSDYQGNYGYTF	TGTGCCACCAGTGATTACCAGGGTAACTATGGCTACACCTTC	once	TRBJ1-2	TRBV24-1	NA
CASSLKLSTGELFF	TGTGCCAGCAGCTTAAAACTATCCACCGGGGAGCTGTTTTTT	NA	TRBJ2-2	TRBV7-8	NA
CASSHRAKSRGEQYF	TGCGCCAGCAGCCACCGGGCCAAAAGTCGGGGCGAGCAGTACTTC	NA	TRBJ2-7	TRBV4-1	NA
CASSLGPGIQETQYF	TGTGCCAGCAGCTTAGGTCCGGGGATCCAAGAGACCCAGTACTTC	once	TRBJ2-5	TRBV7-7	NA
CASSQDLDSRGGAGTGELFF	TGTGCCAGCAGCCAAGATCTTGACTCGCGGGGGGGAGCGGGTACCGGGGAGCTGTTTTTT	few	TRBJ2-2	TRBV3-1/TRBV3-2	TRBD2
CASSGDRAETQYF	TGTGCCAGTAGTGGGGACAGGGCAGAGACCCAGTACTTC	once	TRBJ2-5	TRBV19	TRBD1
CASSGQGSVYGYTF	TGTGCCAGTAGTGGGCAGGGGTCTGTCTATGGCTACACCTTC	NA	TRBJ1-2	TRBV19	NA
CATSRDGVTYEQYF	TGTGCCACCAGCAGAGATGGGGTAACCTACGAGCAGTACTTC	NA	TRBJ2-7	TRBV15	NA
CASTLQGTGNQPQHF	TGTGCCAGCACGCTCCAGGGTACGGGCAATCAGCCCCAGCATTTT	NA	TRBJ1-5	TRBV2	NA
CASKQTSVSYEQYF	TGTGCCAGCAAGCAGACTAGCGTTTCCTACGAGCAGTACTTC	many	TRBJ2-7	TRBV6-5	TRBD2
CASSRGVATYTDTQYF	TGTGCCAGCAGCCGGGGAGTAGCGACGTACACAGATACGCAGTATTTT	once	TRBJ2-3	TRBV14	NA
CASSREGQINSGANVLTF	TGCGCCAGCAGCCGGGAGGGACAGATCAACTCTGGGGCCAACGTCCTGACTTTC	NA	TRBJ2-6	TRBV5-1	NA
CASSKDRDGEQYF	TGTGCCAGCAGCAAGGACAGGGATGGCGAGCAGTACTTC	NA	TRBJ2-7	TRBV7-8	TRBD1